A single sample gave rise to the 30 T cell receptor beta chains below, sequenced in a study of control samples from healthy donors and cancer patients. Libraries were prepared by immunoSEQ multiplex PCR; TCRdb keeps only in-frame clonotypes and omits some of them. The sample lists hundreds of thousands of clones, 80% to 95% occurring once. The sequenced material came from PBMCs. All receptors come from a man aged 40-49 years with head and neck cancer.

This rearrangement joins TRBV7-3 to TRBJ2-2; D is ambiguous. V was pared by 6 bases and J by 4 bases, with 3 bases between. This CDR3 has 11 amino acids. The germline V gene encodes CDR1 SGHTA and CDR2 FQGTGA. CDR3 residues: CASSFTGELFF. Here the CDR3 DNA reads TGTGCCAGCAGTTTCACCGGGGAGCTGTTTTTT. Drawing the rest from reference TRBV7-3 and TRBJ2-2, the complete variable domain is GAGVSQTPSNKVTEKGKYVELRCDPISGHTALYWYRQSLGQGPEFLIYFQGTGAADDSGLPNDRFFAVRPEGSVSTLKIQRTERGDSAVYLCASSFTGELFFGEGSRLTVL.

The V gene is TRBV9, the J gene TRBJ1-5; D might be TRBD1 (5 bases). The CDR3 totals 16 residues. V lost 0 bases to trimming and J lost 8 bases, with 18 bases between them. The V gene's germline CDR1 is SGDLS and CDR2 YYNGEE. The DNA of the CDR3 is TGTGCCAGCAGCGTAGGGGCCGCGGAGGGGCGAGAGCCCCAGCATTTT. It specifies CASSVGAAEGREPQHF.

On this clone itself: This sample also contains other DNA sequences that code for the same CDR3. V gene TRBV3-1 (or the pseudogene TRBV3-2) combines with J gene TRBJ2-7; D unclear. The germline V gene has CDR1 LGHDT and CDR2 YNNKEL (reference sequence). V shed 2 bases and J shed 4 bases, with 3 bases lying between them. The length of the CDR3 is 11 residues. The CDR3 sequence is CASSQSYEQYF. Here the CDR3 DNA reads TGTGCCAGCAGCCAATCGTACGAGCAGTACTTC.

The V and J genes are TRBV20-1 and TRBJ2-7, with 7 bases identical to TRBD1. This CDR3 contains 15 residues. V lost 3 bases, J lost 0 bases, and 8 bases stayed unmatched. CDR1 is DFQATT and CDR2 is SNEGSKA in the germline V gene (reference sequence). The CDR3 loop reads CSASDRERSSYEQYF. DNA of the CDR3: TGCAGTGCTAGTGACAGGGAAAGGAGCTCCTACGAGCAGTACTTC.

The rearrangement joins TRBV20-1 to TRBJ2-1; D gene unclear. Germline lookup yields CDR1 DFQATT and CDR2 SNEGSKA (reference sequence). The CDR3 length is 13 residues. The V end lost 3 bases, the J end lost 4 bases, and 10 bases lay between the germline ends. CDR3 in amino acids: CSASTQAYNEQFF. The CDR3 DNA sequence: TGCAGTGCTAGTACGCAGGCTTACAATGAGCAGTTCTTC.

The V gene is TRBV5-6, the J gene TRBJ1-4; D perhaps matches TRBD1 (6 bases). The germline V gene has CDR1 SGHDT and CDR2 YYEEEE. V lost 4 bases and J 5 bases, leaving 18 bases between the germline ends. The CDR3 has 16 amino acids. The CDR3 loop reads CASSPYDRTSNEKLFF. CDR3 nucleotides: TGTGCCAGCAGCCCCTACGACAGGACCTCAAATGAAAAACTGTTTTTT.

The table lists this clone with a count of one. This chain connects TRBV18 to TRBJ1-1, with TRBD1 matching 7 bases. CDR3 length: 15 amino acids. Germline trimming cut 3 bases from V and 1 base from J; bases unmatched to any gene: 5. The germline V gene encodes CDR1 KGHSH and CDR2 LQKENI. CDR3 region: CASSPRQGQNTEAFF. DNA for the CDR3: TGTGCCAGCTCACCGCGACAGGGTCAGAACACTGAAGCTTTCTTT.

The chain employs TRBV28 and TRBJ1-2, with TRBD1 as a possible D gene (6 bases). The germline CDR1 and CDR2 sequences are MDHEN and SYDVKM. The CDR3 is made up of 14 amino acids. V lost 5 bases to trimming and J lost 5 bases, with 15 bases between them. The CDR3 loop is CASSRRGGEYGYTF. In DNA, the CDR3 is TGTGCCAGCAGTCGTCGGGGGGGCGAGTATGGCTACACCTTC.

The chain employs TRBV2 and TRBJ2-3, with TRBD2 matching over 14 bases. The CDR3 is 17 amino acids. Germline V gene lookup returns CDR1 SNHLY and CDR2 FYNNEI. Losses at the gene ends were 6 bases for V and 1 base for J; bases not matched to a gene: 6. The CDR3 nucleotides read TGTGCCAGCAGAACCGGGACTAGCGGGGGCCGCACAGATACGCAGTATTTT. Translated: CASRTGTSGGRTDTQYF.

The V and J genes are TRBV7-9 and TRBJ2-2; D gene unclear. The germline V gene encodes CDR1 SEHNR and CDR2 FQNEAQ (reference sequence). Trimming removed 5 bases from V and 0 bases from J, with 10 bases in between. This CDR3 comprises 15 residues. DNA of the CDR3: TGTGCCAGCAGCCTAAACGACGCGAACACCGGGGAGCTGTTTTTT. This translates into CASSLNDANTGELFF. The whole variable domain, remainder taken from reference TRBV7-9 and TRBJ2-2, is DTGVSQNPRHKITKRGQNVTFRCDPISEHNRLYWYRQTLGQGPEFLTYFQNEAQLEKSRLLSDRFSAERPKGSFSTLEIQRTEQGDSAMYLCASSLNDANTGELFFGEGSRLTVL.

This sequence joins TRBV27 and TRBJ1-4, with a weak D call TRBD1 (6 bases). Per germline, CDR1 MNHEY and CDR2 SMNVEV (reference sequence). The CDR3 sequence is 16 residues long. Between the trimmed V and J ends, which lost 4 bases and 5 bases, there was a span of 17 bases. The CDR3 nucleotides are TGTGCCAGCAGTTCTAACCGGAGGGGGGAGAATGAAAAACTGTTTTTT. It is translated as CASSSNRRGENEKLFF.

The chain employs TRBV5-1 and TRBJ2-2; D is possibly TRBD2 (6 bases). CDR1 and CDR2 (germline): SGHRS, YFSETQ. Trimming took 2 bases from V and 3 from J, leaving 11 bases between them. The CDR3 length is 15 residues. This CDR3 reads CASSFGRKDTGELFF. In nucleotides, the CDR3 is TGCGCCAGCAGCTTTGGGAGGAAGGACACCGGGGAGCTGTTTTTT.

The rearrangement joins TRBV2 to TRBJ2-1; D gene ambiguous. The V gene lost 3 bases and the J gene lost 9 bases, with 6 bases spanning the gap. Germline loops: CDR1 SNHLY, CDR2 FYNNEI. There are 11 residues in the CDR3. This CDR3 is CASSDGPEQFF. The CDR3 region has the DNA TGTGCCAGCAGTGATGGGCCTGAGCAGTTCTTC.

The rearrangement uses TRBV24-1 and TRBJ2-1, with no clear D. The ends were cut back, 4 bases at V and 4 bases at J, with 16 bases in the middle. The CDR3 covers 16 residues. Germline V lookup: CDR1 KGHDR, CDR2 SFDVKD. CDR3 in amino acids: CATSDSGRSIYNEQFF. The CDR3 coding sequence is TGTGCCACCAGTGACTCTGGACGGTCGATATACAATGAGCAGTTCTTC.

This chain uses TRBV6-5 with TRBJ2-3; D is uncertain. CDR3 length: 15 residues. The V end was cut by 7 bases, the J end by 4 bases, with 18 bases between. Germline values: CDR1 MNHEY, CDR2 SVGAGI. The DNA of the CDR3 is TGTGCCAGCAAGAGGATAGGGTCCTCTTCAGATACGCAGTATTTT. It specifies CASKRIGSSSDTQYF.

This clone was seen only once. This sequence joins TRBV5-4 and TRBJ2-3; 7 bases align to TRBD1. After removal of 0 bases from V and 2 bases from J, the junction contained 9 bases not matched to a gene. Per germline, CDR1 SGHNT and CDR2 YYREEE (reference sequence). This CDR3 region has 17 residues. CDR3 coding DNA: TGTGCCAGCAGCTTGGACCCCACAGGGGTGGACACAGATACGCAGTATTTT. Amino acids: CASSLDPTGVDTDTQYF. Full variable domain (missing parts from reference TRBV5-4 and TRBJ2-3): ETGVTQSPTHLIKTRGQQVTLRCSSQSGHNTVSWYQQALGQGPQFIFQYYREEENGRGNFPPRFSGLQFPNYSSELNVNALELDDSALYLCASSLDPTGVDTDTQYFGPGTRLTVL.

The gene calls are TRBV27 and TRBJ1-2; D possibly corresponds to TRBD1 (5 bases). CDR1 MNHEY and CDR2 SMNVEV come from the germline V gene (reference sequence). Trimming left V 4 bases short and J 7 bases short, with 13 bases between. The length of the CDR3 is 13 residues. The CDR3 DNA follows: TGTGCCAGCAGTTCGGTAGGGGATCTTGGCTACACCTTC. Translated, it gives CASSSVGDLGYTF.

V and J are TRBV28 and TRBJ1-2, with D tentatively TRBD1 (6 bases). The CDR3 sequence is 12 residues long. The V gene lost 5 bases and the J gene lost 2 bases, with 6 bases spanning the gap. The V gene's germline CDR1 is MDHEN and CDR2 SYDVKM. CDR3 DNA sequence: TGTGCCAGCAGTAGGGGGAACTATGGCTACACCTTC. Its protein product is CASSRGNYGYTF.

The V call is TRBV25-1, the J call TRBJ2-5; weak D call: TRBD2 (6 bases). The germline CDR1 and CDR2 sequences are MGHDK and SYGVNS. This CDR3 has 13 amino acids. Deletions cut 9 bases from V and 2 bases from J, with 13 bases between. CDR3 protein: CASQWDFQETQYF. CDR3 in DNA: TGTGCCAGTCAATGGGACTTTCAAGAGACCCAGTACTTC.

This clone was detected once. The V and J genes are TRBV7-2 and TRBJ2-7; 7 positions agree with TRBD1. Germline CDR1 and CDR2: SGHTA and FQGNSA. V lost 5 bases, J lost 0 bases, and 4 bases stayed unmatched. This CDR3 is 14 amino acids long. The CDR3 coding sequence is TGTGCCAGCAGCGCCGACAGGGCCTCCTACGAGCAGTACTTC. It encodes CASSADRASYEQYF. The full variable domain, its missing parts supplied by reference TRBV7-2 and TRBJ2-7, is GAGVSQSPSNKVTEKGKDVELRCDPISGHTALYWYRQSLGQGLEFLIYFQGNSAPDKSGLPSDRFSAERTGGSVSTLTIQRTQQEDSAVYLCASSADRASYEQYFGPGTRLTVT.

This clone was observed a few times. V gene TRBV7-9 combines with J gene TRBJ1-5; D call uncertain. The germline gives CDR1 SEHNR, CDR2 FQNEAQ (reference sequence). The CDR3 spans 13 residues. The V end lost 5 bases, the J end lost 6 bases, and 11 bases lay between the germline ends. Here the CDR3 reads CASSPQIGQPQHF. CDR3 sequence (DNA): TGTGCCAGCAGCCCCCAGATCGGTCAGCCCCAGCATTTT.

The chain is built from TRBV6-5 and TRBJ2-7; D is ambiguous. V lost 6 bases and J lost 2, with 8 bases in between. This CDR3 is built from 12 residues. Germline V gene data show CDR1 as MNHEY and CDR2 as SVGAGI. In nucleotides, the CDR3 is TGTGCCAGCAGCATCCCCCCCTACGAGCAGTACTTC. Translated: CASSIPPYEQYF.

The chain has TRBV4-1 and TRBJ2-1, with 9 bases identical to TRBD1. The length of the CDR3 is 15 residues. V was clipped by 4 bases and J by 8 bases; unmatched bases: 9. Germline CDR1 is MGHRA and CDR2 is YSYEKL. The CDR3 nucleotides read TGCGCCAGCAGCCCGGGACAGGGAGGGCTAGATGAGCAGTTCTTC. This codes for CASSPGQGGLDEQFF.

The chain combines TRBV19 with TRBJ1-2, with D perhaps TRBD1 (5 bases). The CDR3 extends over 13 amino acids. Trimming shortened V by 10 bases and J by 2 bases, and 14 bases separated the two germline ends. The germline gives CDR1 LNHDA, CDR2 SQIVND (reference sequence). CDR3 in amino acids: CATSPGYNYGYTF. The CDR3 DNA reads TGTGCCACCTCCCCAGGGTACAACTATGGCTACACCTTC.

The gene calls are TRBV6-5 and TRBJ2-5; TRBD1 matches 8 bases. Germline trimming cut 8 bases from V and 4 bases from J; bases unmatched to any gene: 12. Germline CDR1 reads MNHEY; CDR2 reads SVGAGI. This CDR3 comprises 15 residues. The CDR3 bases are TGTGCCAGCGGTCTCGGGGACAGGTCTCCAGAGACCCAGTACTTC. Translating it yields CASGLGDRSPETQYF.

This clone turned up a few times. The chain combines TRBV19 with TRBJ1-5; a weak D match, TRBD1 (5 bases). The V and J ends lost 6 bases and 0 bases respectively, with 12 bases between them. The germline CDR1 and CDR2 sequences are LNHDA and SQIVND (reference sequence). There are 15 residues in the CDR3. CDR3 in amino acids: CASSLGTVSNQPQHF. CDR3 nucleotides: TGTGCCAGTAGCCTAGGGACGGTTAGCAATCAGCCCCAGCATTTT.

The V and J genes are TRBV15 and TRBJ1-6, with D possibly TRBD1 on 5 matching bases. Germline V gives CDR1 LNHNV, CDR2 YYDKDF (reference sequence). V dropped 8 bases and J dropped 5 bases, with 10 bases sitting between them. The CDR3 has 13 amino acids. CDR3 in amino acids: CATRARDNSPLHF. The CDR3 nucleotides are TGTGCCACCCGCGCCAGGGATAATTCACCCCTCCACTTT.

This sequence joins TRBV7-9 and TRBJ2-7; the match to TRBD2 covers 9 bases. The length of the CDR3 is 16 residues. The germline V gene has CDR1 SEHNR and CDR2 FQNEAQ (reference sequence). Trimming at V came to 3 bases and at J to 5 bases, leaving 11 bases not matched to a gene. For the CDR3, the DNA is TGTGCCAGCAGCTTTTCGCCAGCGGGAGGTTCCCACGAGCAGTACTTC. This codes for CASSFSPAGGSHEQYF.

The chain carries TRBV10-3 and TRBJ1-3; unclear D gene. The V gene lost 0 bases and the J gene lost 4 bases, with 10 bases spanning the gap. This CDR3 is 15 amino acids long. CDR1 ENHRY and CDR2 SYGVKD come from the germline V gene. The CDR3 DNA reads as TGTGCCATCAGTGAGTCGTCGTTGAGGGGAAACACCATATATTTT. This translates into CAISESSLRGNTIYF.

The V and J genes are TRBV18 and TRBJ2-5; D not certain. Germline values: CDR1 KGHSH, CDR2 LQKENI. CDR3 length: 14 residues. Trimming removed 2 bases from V and 3 bases from J, with 10 bases in between. This CDR3 is CASSPRAAEETQYF. CDR3 nucleotide sequence: TGTGCCAGCTCACCAAGGGCCGCTGAAGAGACCCAGTACTTC.